Each of the 20 T cell receptor beta chains below was sequenced from the same sample in a study of molecular identifiers for immune sequencing clone quantification. TCRdb re-called the PCR reads through MiXCR, storing one row per CDR3 protein. This sample yields over 600,000 distinct CDR3 sequences, of which 15% to 20% are seen a single time; roughly 0.83% belongs to the top ten. Sequencing was carried out using naive CD8+ T cells from blood, with Jurkat cell RNA spiked in. Subset described: FACS-sorted CD8+CD4-CCR7+CD45RA+ naive T cells. The receptor set was obtained from a human donor in good health. Some libraries in this study had Jurkat cell RNA spiked in.

In its sample, this clonotype was seen many times. This sequence joins TRBV12-3 or TRBV12-4 and TRBJ2-3, with TRBD1 matching 8 bases. CDR3 length equals 20 residues. J gave up 4 bases and V 4 bases, and 22 bases lay outside the gene matches. Here the CDR3 reads CASSSNAWAPGQGIADTQYF. CDR3 nucleotides: TGTGCCAGCAGTTCCAACGCGTGGGCCCCCGGACAGGGTATCGCAGATACGCAGTATTTT.

The sample holds many counts of this clonotype. The chain uses TRBV28 and TRBJ1-4; D call uncertain. This CDR3 contains 15 residues. V was shortened by 4 bases and J by 6 bases, with 15 bases between the two germline ends. Germline V gene lookup returns CDR1 MDHEN and CDR2 SYDVKM. The CDR3 sequence: CASSSPRAWDEKLFF. The CDR3 DNA is TGTGCCAGCAGTTCCCCCCGGGCGTGGGATGAAAAACTGTTTTTT.

This clonotype came up many times. This chain joins TRBV12-3 or TRBV12-4 and TRBJ2-3; no clear D gene. V was cut by 1 base and J by 2 bases, with 19 bases left in between. CDR3 length: 18 residues. The chain's CDR3 is CASSLVVVGYTPTDTQYF. DNA of the CDR3: TGTGCCAGCAGTTTAGTCGTGGTCGGGTACACTCCCACAGATACGCAGTATTTT.

This clonotype has a count of ten or more. The gene calls are TRBV28 and TRBJ2-7; perhaps TRBD2 as D (5 bases). This CDR3 comprises 13 residues. Germline CDR1 MDHEN, CDR2 SYDVKM. Trimming cost V 5 bases and J 3 bases, with 11 bases left between them. Here the CDR3 DNA reads TGTGCCAGCAGTGCTACTAGTTTCTACGAGCAGTACTTC. Translation: CASSATSFYEQYF.

The rearrangement links TRBV20-1 to TRBJ2-2; TRBD1 agrees at 8 bases. V was clipped by 6 bases and J by 6 bases; unmatched bases: 6. The CDR3 is 13 residues long. Germline loops: CDR1 DFQATT, CDR2 SNEGSKA (reference sequence). This chain's CDR3 is CSAGQGGSGELFF. The DNA for the CDR3 is TGCAGTGCAGGACAGGGCGGGTCCGGGGAGCTGTTTTTT.

The V and J genes are TRBV13 and TRBJ2-1, with D maybe TRBD2 (6 bases). V was pared by 0 bases and J by 6 bases, with 15 bases between. Germline CDR1 is PRHDT and CDR2 is FYEKMQ (reference sequence). This CDR3 is built from 16 residues. CDR3 residues: CASSLGLGRRRNEQFF. CDR3 DNA sequence: TGTGCCAGCAGCTTAGGCCTAGGGAGGAGGCGCAATGAGCAGTTCTTC.

Remarks on this clonotype: A read error may be the cause here, since a much bigger clone is one base away. This chain links TRBV4-1 with TRBJ2-1; possibly TRBD1 for D (6 bases). This CDR3 region has 17 residues. Germline V gives CDR1 MGHRA, CDR2 YSYEKL. Here the CDR3 reads CASSQYSGQGAFNEKFF. CDR3 DNA sequence: TGCGCCAGCAGCCAGTACTCGGGACAAGGGGCCTTCAATGAGAAGTTCTTC.

The V gene is TRBV11-1, the J gene TRBJ2-1; no firm D call. The CDR3 length is 16 residues. The V end was cut by 1 base, the J end by 5 bases, with 15 bases between. The germline CDR1 and CDR2 sequences are SGHAT and FQDESV (reference sequence). CDR3 region: CASSLGVRVWDNEQFF. Written as DNA, the CDR3 is TGTGCCAGCAGCTTAGGGGTTCGGGTTTGGGACAATGAGCAGTTCTTC.

This clonotype was seen ten or more times. The chain is built from TRBV3-1 and TRBJ2-7; maybe TRBD1 (5 bases). Looked up from germline, CDR1 is LGHDT and CDR2 is YNNKEL (reference sequence). Between the trimmed V and J ends, which lost 1 base and 2 bases, there was a span of 12 bases. There are 15 residues in the CDR3. This chain's CDR3 is CASSQALQVTYEQYF. The DNA for the CDR3 is TGTGCCAGCAGCCAAGCGTTACAGGTGACCTACGAGCAGTACTTC.

This clonotype was detected ten times or more. The gene calls are TRBV27 and TRBJ2-3, with D possibly TRBD1 on 5 matching bases. Germline V gene data show CDR1 as MNHEY and CDR2 as SMNVEV (reference sequence). The CDR3 sequence is 14 residues long. V was pared by 3 bases and J by 2 bases, with 9 bases between. CDR3: CASSFAGYTDTQYF. The CDR3 coding sequence is TGTGCCAGCAGTTTCGCAGGGTACACAGATACGCAGTATTTT.

This clonotype has a single count. This may arise from a read error, as a much more abundant clone is one base away. The genes are TRBV19 and TRBJ2-1; D unresolved. Germline values: CDR1 LNHDA, CDR2 SQIVND (reference sequence). This CDR3 region has 14 residues. CDR3 protein: CASQESQHDNEQLF. CDR3 bases: TGTGCCAGTCAAGAGTCCCAGCATGACAATGAGCAGCTCTTC.

This clonotype was seen ten or more times. V and J are TRBV15 and TRBJ1-2; maybe TRBD1 (5 bases). Germline CDR1 is LNHNV and CDR2 is YYDKDF (reference sequence). The CDR3 is 14 amino acids. V was clipped by 0 bases and J by 3 bases, with 8 bases between them. The CDR3 nucleotides are TGTGCCACCAGCAGAGACGGGGACCACTATGGCTACACCTTC. Translating it yields CATSRDGDHYGYTF.

This clonotype occurred many times. V usage is TRBV30 and J usage is TRBJ1-2, with 8 bases fitting TRBD1. The CDR3 is made up of 13 amino acids. Germline CDR1 GTSNPN, CDR2 SVGIG (reference sequence). V dropped 5 bases and J dropped 4; count of bases not matched to a gene: 6. CDR3 bases: TGTGCCTGGGCACAGGGGGTGAGCTATGGCTACACCTTC. It yields the protein CAWAQGVSYGYTF.

This clonotype was seen many times. V usage is TRBV29-1 and J usage is TRBJ2-7; the match to TRBD2 covers 12 bases. The V gene's germline CDR1 is SQVTM and CDR2 ANQGSEA. With V trimmed by 4 bases and J by 7 bases, 11 bases remained unmatched. The CDR3 has 15 amino acids. CDR3 region: CSVVFLAGGPGEQYF. CDR3 DNA sequence: TGCAGCGTTGTGTTCCTAGCGGGAGGGCCGGGTGAGCAGTACTTC.

With respect to this clonotype: A much larger clone differs by one base, so this may be a read error. This chain connects TRBV28 to TRBJ1-4; D is perhaps TRBD1 (5 bases). Germline V gene data show CDR1 as MDHEN and CDR2 as SYDVKM. The V end was cut by 7 bases, the J end by 6 bases, with 18 bases between. The CDR3 has 15 residues. The CDR3 region is CASTFLREGDEKLFF. For the CDR3, the DNA is TGTGCCAGCACCTTCCTCCGGGAAGGGGATGAAAAACTGTTTTTT.

V gene TRBV28 combines with J gene TRBJ1-5; no reliable D call. The V gene lost 3 bases and the J gene lost 5 bases, with 5 bases spanning the gap. Germline loops: CDR1 MDHEN, CDR2 SYDVKM. The CDR3 spans 12 residues. The CDR3 protein is CASSFFDQPQHF. CDR3 DNA sequence: TGTGCCAGCAGTTTTTTTGATCAGCCCCAGCATTTT.

This clonotype was detected a few times. The chain employs TRBV6-5 and TRBJ2-1; D perhaps matches TRBD2 (7 bases). V was cut by 0 bases and J by 7 bases, with 13 bases left in between. The length of the CDR3 is 15 residues. Germline V CDR1 and CDR2: MNHEY, SVGAGI. CDR3 residues: CASSYSLRGGNEQFF. The CDR3 bases are TGTGCCAGCAGTTACTCCCTGAGGGGGGGGAATGAGCAGTTCTTC.

The gene calls are TRBV6-2 or TRBV6-3 and TRBJ2-1; no definite D call. CDR1 is MNHEY, CDR2 SVGEGT, per germline. The ends were cut back, 5 bases at V and 15 bases at J, with 17 bases in the middle. The CDR3 has 12 residues. As DNA, the CDR3 is TGTGCCAGCAGTACGACTCCGACGGTGGTGTTCTTC. This sequence encodes CASSTTPTVVFF.

Note on this clonotype: A read error may explain this, as a much larger clone is one base away. The CDR3 DNA is TGTGCCAGCAGTTACAGGACAGGGGGCCAGTACTTC. This sequence encodes CASSYRTGGQYF. The chain combines TRBV13 with TRBJ2-7; 11 bases agree with TRBD1. This CDR3 has 12 residues. From germline, CDR1 is PRHDT and CDR2 FYEKMQ (reference sequence). The junction had 5 bases not matched to a gene; V was cut back by 6 bases and J by 10 bases.

This chain connects TRBV27 to TRBJ2-7, with D perhaps TRBD1 or TRBD2 (5 bases each). Germline V gene lookup returns CDR1 MNHEY and CDR2 SMNVEV (reference sequence). V was cut by 1 base and J by 9 bases, with 16 bases left in between. The CDR3 totals 14 residues. The CDR3 here is CASSLFSGSEGQYF. The CDR3 nucleotides read TGTGCCAGCAGTTTATTTTCAGGGTCCGAGGGGCAGTACTTC.